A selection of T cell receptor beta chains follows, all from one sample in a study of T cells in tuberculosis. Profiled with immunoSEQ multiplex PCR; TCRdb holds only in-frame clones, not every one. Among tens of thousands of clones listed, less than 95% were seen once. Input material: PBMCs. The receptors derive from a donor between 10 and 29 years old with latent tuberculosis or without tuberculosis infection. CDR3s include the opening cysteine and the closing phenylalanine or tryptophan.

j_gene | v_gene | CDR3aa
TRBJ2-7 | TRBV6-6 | CASTGGIWYEQYF
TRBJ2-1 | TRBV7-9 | CASSSTNSRAGDEQFF
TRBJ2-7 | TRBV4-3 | CASSQETESYEQYF
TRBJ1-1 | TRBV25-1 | CASSESRTGTPEAFF
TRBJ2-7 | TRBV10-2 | CASRLTGTSGYEQYF
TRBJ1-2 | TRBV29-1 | CSVGLGVAGYTF
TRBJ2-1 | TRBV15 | CATSRVVRMASYNEQFF
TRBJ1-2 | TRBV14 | CASSQEQGENYGYTF
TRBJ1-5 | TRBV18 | CASSPNSYSNQPQHF
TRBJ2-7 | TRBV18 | CASSLSSGVGSAEQYF
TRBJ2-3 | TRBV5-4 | CASSFPRTSTDTQYF
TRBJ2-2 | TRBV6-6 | CASVAVTGELFF
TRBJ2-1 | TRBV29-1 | CSVEGVPGLAEYNEQFF
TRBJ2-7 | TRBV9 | CASSVGVTSGYEQYF
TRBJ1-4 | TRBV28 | CATEQGGDEKLFF
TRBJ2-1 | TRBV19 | CASRVGSGVYNEQFF
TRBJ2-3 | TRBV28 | CASRTIAGDPTDTQYF
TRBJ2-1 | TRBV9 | CASSPGLYSYNEQFF
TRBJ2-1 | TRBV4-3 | CASSPQTRKWYNEQFF
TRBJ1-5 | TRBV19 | CASKDRVYSNQPQHF
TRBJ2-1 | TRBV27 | CASRAAGVDEQFF
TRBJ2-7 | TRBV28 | CASSFQGPEQYF
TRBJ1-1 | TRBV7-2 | CASSPLQAVFSMNTEAFF
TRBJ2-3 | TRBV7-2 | CASSHTDTQYF
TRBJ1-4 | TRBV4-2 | CASSQVNEKLFF
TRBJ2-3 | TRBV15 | CATSRDRGAVTDTQYF
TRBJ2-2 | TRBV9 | CASSATGTGELFF
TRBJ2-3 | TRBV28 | CASSLSRTSGRADTQYF
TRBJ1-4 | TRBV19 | CASSTPPGQDSGNEKLFF
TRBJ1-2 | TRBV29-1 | CSVAVEAGGYTF
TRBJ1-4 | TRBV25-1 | CASSPRGASNEKLFF
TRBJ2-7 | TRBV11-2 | CASSLTLATSYEQYF
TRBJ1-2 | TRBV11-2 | CASSSGGKLGYTF
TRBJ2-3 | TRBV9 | CASSPGTAPRDTQYF
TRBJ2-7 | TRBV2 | CASSELGSRRGEQYF
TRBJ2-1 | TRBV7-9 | CASSLSISTGTLSHNEQFF
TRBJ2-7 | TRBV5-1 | CASSLGGTGTDEQYF
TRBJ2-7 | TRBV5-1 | CASSLANEQYF
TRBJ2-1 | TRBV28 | CASSLYEFDEQFF
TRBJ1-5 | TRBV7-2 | CASSLEPGQPQHF
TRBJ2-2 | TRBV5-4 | CASSFGAGGGNTGELFF
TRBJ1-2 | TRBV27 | CASGGGGNYGYTF
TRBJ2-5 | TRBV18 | CASSGDRGNLGTQYF
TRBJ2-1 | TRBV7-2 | CASSFQAGGSYNEQFF
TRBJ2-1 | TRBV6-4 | CASSDWGTDHYNEQFF
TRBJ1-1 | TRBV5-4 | CASSRPTGLNTEAFF
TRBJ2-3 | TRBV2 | CASTGDTDTQYF
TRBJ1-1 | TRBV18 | CASSRQWPYEAFF
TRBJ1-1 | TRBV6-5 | CASSTGAGNTEAFF
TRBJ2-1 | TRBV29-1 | CSVDPSLINEQFF
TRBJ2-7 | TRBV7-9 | CASSLAVSSGEQYF
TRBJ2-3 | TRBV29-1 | CSVWGTSGTSTDTQYF
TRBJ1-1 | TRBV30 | CAWSVPDAATEAFF
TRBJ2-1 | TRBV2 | CASNRDKSYNEQFF
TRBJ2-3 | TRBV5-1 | CASSWSGSSTDTQYF
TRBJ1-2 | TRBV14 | CASSKQHRGIPYGYTF
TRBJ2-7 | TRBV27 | CASSSGTTYEQYF
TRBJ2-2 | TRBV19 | CASSLGANTGELFF
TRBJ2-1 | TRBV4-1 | CASSQDRWTKGQNEQFF
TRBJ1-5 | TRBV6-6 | CASSDPDRTNQPQHF